This T cell receptor (beta chain) stems from a study of T cell responses to AZD1222 COVID-19 vaccine. General study results and limits: Two AZD1222 administrations were followed by greater Spike-specific TCR breadth and depth. The number of AZD1222 recipients seropositive at baseline was only five or six.

In the case of this clone: Its specificity is not known.

In germline, CDR1 is LGHNA, CDR2 YNFKEQ. The CDR3 contains 13 residues. The V gene lost 1 base and the J gene lost 6 bases, with 7 bases spanning the gap. Clones were read by immunoSEQ multiplex PCR, and TCRdb kept only the in-frame ones, dropping some. The repertoire includes more than 150,000 clones, over 90% of them detected once, and approximately 1.5% sits in the top ten. This TCR was sampled from an adult who received the AZD1222 COVID-19 vaccine. The chain joins TRBV4-2 to TRBJ2-1, with unresolved D. Sequenced here: peripheral blood, sampled 28 days after the second AZD1222 dose. The CDR3 region is CASSQGIRNEQFF. The CDR3 nucleotides read TGTGCCAGCAGCCAAGGAATTCGCAATGAGCAGTTCTTC.